Below are 12 T cell receptor beta chains sequenced from a single sample in a study of blood T cell repertoires in COVID-19. The assay was immunoSEQ multiplex PCR, and TCRdb's table has in-frame clones only and misses some. The sample shows roughly 340,000 clones, 89% of them seen only once. The sequenced sample was peripheral blood. These receptors were obtained from a woman aged 25 to 45 with COVID-19, enrolled during active disease.

CDR3 bases: TGTGCCAGCAGCCCTGGGACAGTGATCTACGAGCAGTACGTC. It yields the protein CASSPGTVIYEQYV. The J gene is TRBJ2-7, the V gene TRBV28, with TRBD1 matching 7 bases. The V and J ends lost 6 bases and 3 bases, in that order; junction bases with no gene match: 8. This CDR3 has 14 amino acids. Germline lookup yields CDR1 MDHEN and CDR2 SYDVKM.

The V and J genes are TRBV10-1 and TRBJ1-1, with 9 bases that match TRBD1. The CDR3 is made up of 13 amino acids. Germline CDR1 reads WNHNN; CDR2 reads SYGVQD (reference sequence). V was clipped by 9 bases and J by 0 bases; unmatched bases: 2. CDR3 region: CARTGGMNTEAFF. DNA of the CDR3: TGCGCCAGGACAGGGGGGATGAACACTGAAGCTTTCTTT.

The chain combines TRBV6-5 with TRBJ2-1, with 9 bases aligning to TRBD2. The CDR3 is 16 residues long. From germline, CDR1 is MNHEY and CDR2 SVGAGI. Trimming at V came to 4 bases and at J to 2 bases, leaving 6 bases not matched to a gene. CDR3 amino acids: CASSSLERGAYNEQFF. The DNA of the CDR3 is TGTGCCAGCAGTTCGCTTGAGCGGGGGGCCTACAATGAGCAGTTCTTC.

The chain carries TRBV6-5 and TRBJ1-2; maybe TRBD1 (6 bases). V gave up 2 bases and J gave up 10 bases, with 20 bases separating them. CDR3 length: 15 amino acids. The V gene's germline CDR1 is MNHEY and CDR2 SVGAGI. The CDR3 region is CASSYGGGKAQPYTF. In DNA form, the CDR3 reads TGTGCCAGCAGTTACGGGGGGGGCAAGGCCCAGCCCTACACCTTC.

The V and J genes are TRBV6-5 and TRBJ2-1, with D possibly TRBD2 on 5 matching bases. Germline CDR1 MNHEY, CDR2 SVGAGI. Trimming shortened V by 4 bases and J by 0 bases, and 10 bases separated the two germline ends. The CDR3 runs to 15 residues. For the CDR3, the DNA is TGTGCCAGCAGTTCTCCCCGGGACTCCTACAATGAGCAGTTCTTC. It specifies CASSSPRDSYNEQFF.

V usage is TRBV13 and J usage is TRBJ1-1; no clear D gene. Trimming shortened V by 4 bases and J by 0 bases, and 9 bases separated the two germline ends. CDR1 PRHDT and CDR2 FYEKMQ come from the germline V gene (reference sequence). The CDR3 extends over 14 amino acids. CDR3 bases: TGTGCCAGCAGCTCGACCGGGTTGAACACTGAAGCTTTCTTT. This sequence encodes CASSSTGLNTEAFF.

The chain couples TRBV7-2 to TRBJ1-3; weak D call: TRBD1 (5 bases). CDR1 and CDR2 (germline): SGHTA, FQGNSA. The CDR3 is made up of 15 amino acids. With 3 bases removed from V and 2 bases from J, the gap between germline ends came to 11 bases. The CDR3 here is CASSFSGGPGNTIYF. Here the CDR3 DNA reads TGTGCCAGCAGCTTCTCGGGGGGACCTGGAAACACCATATATTTT.

V and J are TRBV12-3 or TRBV12-4 and TRBJ1-5; the match to TRBD1 covers 8 bases. V trimming: 5 bases; J trimming: 6 bases; junction bases outside the gene matches: 3. CDR3 length: 13 residues. This CDR3 is CASSRQGSQPQHF. The CDR3 DNA reads as TGTGCCAGCAGTAGACAGGGGAGTCAGCCCCAGCATTTT.

The chain has TRBV19 and TRBJ1-1; TRBD1 matches 9 bases. This CDR3 contains 15 residues. The V segment lost 2 bases and the J segment 1 base; nucleotides outside the gene matches: 2. The germline V gene encodes CDR1 LNHDA and CDR2 SQIVND (reference sequence). CDR3 amino acids: CASSIYRGRNTEAFF. As DNA, the CDR3 is TGTGCCAGTAGTATATACAGGGGGCGGAACACTGAAGCTTTCTTT.

V gene TRBV4-3 combines with J gene TRBJ1-1, with 9 bases identical to TRBD1. Unmatched junction bases numbered 9, after V lost 5 bases and J lost 5 bases. The CDR3 extends over 15 amino acids. Germline V lookup: CDR1 LGHNA, CDR2 YSLEER. This chain's CDR3 is CASSATRDRETEAFF. The CDR3 nucleotides read TGCGCCAGCAGCGCAACCCGGGACAGGGAGACTGAAGCTTTCTTT.

The V call is TRBV7-2, the J call TRBJ2-7; 9 bases line up with TRBD1. Germline values: CDR1 SGHTA, CDR2 FQGNSA. V lost 1 base and J lost 4; bases outside the gene matches: 2. The CDR3 spans 14 residues. For the CDR3, the DNA is TGTGCCAGCAGCTTAGAGACAGGGGGGTACGAGCAGTACTTC. Translating it yields CASSLETGGYEQYF.

This chain links TRBV19 with TRBJ2-7; weak D call: TRBD1 (6 bases). In germline, CDR1 is LNHDA, CDR2 SQIVND (reference sequence). The CDR3 has 15 residues. The V end was cut by 9 bases, the J end by 2 bases, with 20 bases between. The chain's CDR3 is CASLDTQRGTYEQYF. In DNA form, the CDR3 reads TGTGCCAGCTTGGACACACAGAGGGGGACCTACGAGCAGTACTTC.